The 30 T cell receptor beta chains below come from one sample, sequenced in a study of blood T cell repertoires in COVID-19. Sequenced by immunoSEQ multiplex PCR; TCRdb stores in-frame clones only, minus some. The table includes hundreds of thousands of clones, about 90% detected once. The sequencing sample was made of peripheral blood. These receptors were collected from a woman between 50 and 59 years old who had recovered from COVID-19.

This chain links TRBV6-1 with TRBJ1-4, with 7 positions matching TRBD1. V lost 7 bases to trimming and J lost 7 bases; unmatched junction nucleotides: 9. Germline loops: CDR1 MNHNS, CDR2 SASEGT. The CDR3 contains 14 residues. CDR3 sequence reads: CASNPIQGSEKLFF. The DNA of the CDR3 is TGTGCCAGCAACCCTATACAGGGGAGTGAAAAACTGTTTTTT.

V and J are TRBV11-3 and TRBJ2-1, with a weak D call TRBD2 (6 bases). Germline values: CDR1 SGHNT, CDR2 YENEEA. V was pared by 5 bases and J by 8 bases, with 19 bases between. CDR3 size: 15 residues. The CDR3: CASSLGGLSFDEQFF. CDR3 DNA sequence: TGTGCCAGCAGCCTCGGGGGACTCTCTTTCGATGAGCAGTTCTTC.

The chain is built from TRBV3-1 (or the pseudogene TRBV3-2) and TRBJ2-3; 9 positions match TRBD2. The CDR3 is 16 residues long. Per the germline V gene, CDR1 is LGHDT and CDR2 is YNNKEL (reference sequence). Losses at the gene ends were 4 bases for V and 2 bases for J; bases not matched to a gene: 7. This chain's CDR3 is CASSLRGGGLTDTQYF. The CDR3 bases are TGTGCCAGCAGCCTGCGCGGGGGGGGACTCACAGATACGCAGTATTTT.

This chain connects TRBV7-9 to TRBJ1-4; D is ambiguous. CDR3 length: 13 amino acids. Germline V gene lookup returns CDR1 SEHNR and CDR2 FQNEAQ (reference sequence). V lost 4 bases to trimming and J lost 4 bases, with 7 bases between them. The CDR3 nucleotides read TGTGCCAGCAGCTCGGGTTTTAATGAAAAACTGTTTTTT. This codes for CASSSGFNEKLFF.

The gene calls are TRBV18 and TRBJ1-1; the match to TRBD1 covers 8 bases. V was pared by 0 bases and J by 4 bases, with 4 bases of the junction left unmatched. This CDR3 is built from 15 residues. Germline V CDR1 and CDR2: KGHSH, LQKENI. This CDR3 is CASSPPDRVRTEAFF. CDR3 DNA: TGTGCCAGCTCACCACCGGACAGGGTGCGCACTGAAGCTTTCTTT.

This rearrangement joins TRBV11-2 to TRBJ2-7, with D tentatively TRBD2 (6 bases). CDR1 is SGHAT and CDR2 is FQNNGV in the germline V gene. Trimming took 4 bases from V and 6 from J, leaving 16 bases between them. The CDR3 runs 14 residues. The CDR3 loop is CASSSQRVGREQYF. The CDR3 bases are TGTGCCAGCAGCTCACAGCGGGTCGGCCGCGAGCAGTACTTC.

The chain has TRBV27 and TRBJ1-1; tentative D call: TRBD1 (6 bases). The ends were cut back, 1 base at V and 4 bases at J, with 13 bases in the middle. The CDR3 is 15 amino acids. Germline loops: CDR1 MNHEY, CDR2 SMNVEV (reference sequence). The CDR3 region has the DNA TGTGCCAGCAGTTTATACCGGGGGGCGGGCACTGAAGCTTTCTTT. Translation: CASSLYRGAGTEAFF.

The rearrangement links TRBV27 to TRBJ2-7; 7 bases align to TRBD1. The J segment lost 5 bases and the V segment lost 5 bases, leaving 9 bases of the junction unmatched. Germline loops: CDR1 MNHEY, CDR2 SMNVEV (reference sequence). This CDR3 region has 14 residues. The CDR3 sequence is CASSTHRGSDEQYF. The CDR3 DNA reads TGTGCCAGCAGTACGCACAGGGGCTCGGACGAGCAGTACTTC.

The chain recombines TRBV19 with TRBJ1-2; D is undetermined. CDR1 LNHDA and CDR2 SQIVND come from the germline V gene (reference sequence). This CDR3 is 13 amino acids long. The V end was cut by 2 bases, the J end by 4 bases, with 8 bases between. The CDR3 region has the DNA TGTGCCAGTAGTATAAGCATCTTCTATGGCTACACCTTC. This codes for CASSISIFYGYTF.

The genes are TRBV7-9 and TRBJ1-2; TRBD1 aligns across 8 bases. The germline V gene encodes CDR1 SEHNR and CDR2 FQNEAQ (reference sequence). V lost 5 bases to trimming and J lost 8 bases; unmatched junction nucleotides: 13. The CDR3 covers 15 residues. The CDR3 is CASSRPGRGLWGYTF. The CDR3 nucleotides are TGTGCCAGCAGCCGACCGGGCAGGGGGCTCTGGGGCTACACCTTC.

The genes are TRBV3-1 (or the pseudogene TRBV3-2) and TRBJ2-7; 16 nucleotides align to TRBD2. Germline V CDR1 and CDR2: LGHDT, YNNKEL (reference sequence). The CDR3 is 16 amino acids. V lost 5 bases, J lost 7 bases, and 8 bases stayed unmatched. The CDR3 protein is CASSWGLAGGFTEQYF. The CDR3 DNA reads as TGTGCCAGCAGCTGGGGACTAGCGGGAGGGTTCACGGAGCAGTACTTC.

This clone was picked up many times. The gene calls are TRBV6-4 and TRBJ2-2; D unclear. Trimming removed 3 bases at V and 2 bases at J, with 4 bases between. From germline, CDR1 is MRHNA and CDR2 SNTAGT. The CDR3 spans 13 residues. The CDR3 DNA follows: TGTGCCAGCAGTGAAACAAACACCGGGGAGCTGTTTTTT. It is translated as CASSETNTGELFF.

The chain is built from TRBV18 and TRBJ1-5; 8 nucleotides match TRBD1. CDR1 is KGHSH and CDR2 is LQKENI in the germline V gene. The CDR3 has 14 amino acids. The V segment lost 6 bases and the J segment 3 bases; nucleotides outside the gene matches: 4. CDR3 amino acids: CASSLDRVNQPQHF. The CDR3 coding sequence is TGTGCCAGCTCTTTGGACAGGGTCAATCAGCCCCAGCATTTT.

This clone has just a few counts. The V gene is TRBV7-2, the J gene TRBJ2-7, with 9 positions matching TRBD1. Germline V gene sequence: CDR1 SGHTA, CDR2 FQGNSA. The CDR3 sequence is 18 residues long. J gave up 0 bases and V 3 bases, and 12 bases lay outside the gene matches. In nucleotides, the CDR3 is TGTGCCAGCAGCTTTCCCGGGACAGGGTCCACTTACTCCTACGAGCAGTACTTC. Its translation: CASSFPGTGSTYSYEQYF. Filled out from reference TRBV7-2 and TRBJ2-7, the complete variable domain reads GAGVSQSPSNKVTEKGKDVELRCDPISGHTALYWYRQSLGQGLEFLIYFQGNSAPDKSGLPSDRFSAERTGGSVSTLTIQRTQQEDSAVYLCASSFPGTGSTYSYEQYFGPGTRLTVT.

J is TRBJ1-2 and V is TRBV19, with a possible D match to TRBD1 (6 bases). Looked up from germline, CDR1 is LNHDA and CDR2 is SQIVND (reference sequence). The CDR3 runs to 13 residues. With 2 bases removed from V and 6 bases from J, the gap between germline ends came to 10 bases. The CDR3 DNA reads as TGTGCCAGTAGTATAACATGGACAGATGGCTACACCTTC. Protein product: CASSITWTDGYTF.

The V and J genes are TRBV7-2 and TRBJ2-1, with 8 bases matching TRBD1. With 5 bases clipped from V and 7 bases from J, the junction kept 1 base outside the gene matches. Germline lookup yields CDR1 SGHTA and CDR2 FQGNSA. The CDR3 sequence is 12 residues long. CDR3: CASSTGGNEQFF. CDR3 coding DNA: TGTGCCAGCAGCACAGGGGGGAATGAGCAGTTCTTC.

The chain links TRBV19 to TRBJ1-3; no definite D call. The CDR3 runs to 12 residues. V was cut by 11 bases and J by 1 base, with 9 bases left in between. The germline V gene encodes CDR1 LNHDA and CDR2 SQIVND (reference sequence). For the CDR3, the DNA is TGTGCCGGACGGGGATCTGGAAACACCATATATTTT. As protein: CAGRGSGNTIYF.

This clone was seen a few times. CDR3 protein: CASSVGGFFAGELFF. CDR3 DNA: TGTGCCAGCAGCGTAGGCGGGTTTTTCGCCGGGGAGCTGTTTTTT. This chain joins TRBV9 and TRBJ2-2; maybe TRBD2 (5 bases). CDR1 and CDR2 (germline): SGDLS, YYNGEE. The CDR3 spans 15 residues. V lost 0 bases, J lost 6 bases, and 12 bases lay in between.

The rearrangement links TRBV20-1 to TRBJ2-3; D call uncertain. The CDR3 consists of 12 residues. V was cut by 3 bases and J by 2 bases, with 6 bases left in between. CDR1 and CDR2 (germline): DFQATT, SNEGSKA (reference sequence). The CDR3 region has the DNA TGCAGTGCTAGTGGGCCCACAGATACGCAGTATTTT. Residues: CSASGPTDTQYF.

The V call is TRBV18, the J call TRBJ1-2, with 12 bases fitting TRBD1. The germline V gene encodes CDR1 KGHSH and CDR2 LQKENI. V shed 6 bases and J 8 bases; nucleotides not matched to a gene: 13. The length of the CDR3 is 16 residues. The CDR3 sequence is CASSSLSGTGGRGYTF. As DNA, the CDR3 is TGTGCCAGCTCCTCCCTTTCCGGGACAGGGGGCCGGGGCTACACCTTC.

V and J are TRBV19 and TRBJ1-2, with a weak D call TRBD1 (5 bases). V dropped 4 bases and J dropped 2 bases, with 20 bases sitting between them. The CDR3 totals 17 residues. Looked up from germline, CDR1 is LNHDA and CDR2 is SQIVND (reference sequence). The CDR3 DNA follows: TGTGCCAGTAGTAGACTGGAGTTGTGGGGCGCAAACTATGGCTACACCTTC. This encodes CASSRLELWGANYGYTF. Based on the CDR3 plus reference TRBV19 and TRBJ1-2, the full variable domain is DGGITQSPKYLFRKEGQNVTLSCEQNLNHDAMYWYRQDPGQGLRLIYYSQIVNDFQKGDIAEGYSVSREKKESFPLTVTSAQKNPTAFYLCASSRLELWGANYGYTFGSGTRLTVV.

The rearrangement joins TRBV29-1 to TRBJ1-1, with TRBD1 identical over 8 bases. This CDR3 has 13 amino acids. Germline CDR1 and CDR2: SQVTM and ANQGSEA. Trimming took 8 bases from V and 5 from J; bases not matched to a gene: 10. Here the CDR3 DNA reads TGCAGCACTACAGGGGGAGACGGGACTGAAGCTTTCTTT. It encodes CSTTGGDGTEAFF. Using reference TRBV29-1 and TRBJ1-1 for the parts outside the CDR3, the full variable domain is SAVISQKPSRDICQRGTSLTIQCQVDSQVTMMFWYRQQPGQSLTLIATANQGSEATYESGFVIDKFPISRPNLTFSTLTVSNMSPEDSSIYLCSTTGGDGTEAFFGQGTRLTVV.

This chain connects TRBV7-2 to TRBJ2-1; 11 bases are a match to TRBD2. Losses at the gene ends were 4 bases for V and 0 bases for J; bases not matched to a gene: 2. The V gene's germline CDR1 is SGHTA and CDR2 FQGNSA. The CDR3 covers 16 residues. In DNA form, the CDR3 reads TGTGCCAGCAGCTCCGGGACTAGCGGCTCCTACAATGAGCAGTTCTTC. It is translated as CASSSGTSGSYNEQFF.

The chain uses TRBV6-1 and TRBJ1-6; the D gene is possibly TRBD1 (6 bases). The CDR3 extends over 14 amino acids. Germline CDR1 MNHNS, CDR2 SASEGT. Trimming took off 3 bases at V and 9 bases at J, with 12 bases between the two ends. CDR3 in amino acids: CASSEGGGGSPLHF. CDR3 sequence (DNA): TGTGCCAGCAGTGAGGGCGGGGGCGGTTCACCCCTCCACTTT.

The chain has TRBV9 and TRBJ2-4, with 11 bases lining up with TRBD2. This CDR3 region has 16 residues. V was pared by 4 bases and J by 0 bases, with 3 bases of the junction left unmatched. Germline assignment: CDR1 SGDLS and CDR2 YYNGEE. The CDR3 protein is CASSLAGGIAKNIQYF. CDR3 DNA sequence: TGTGCCAGCAGCCTAGCGGGGGGTATAGCCAAAAACATTCAGTACTTC.

This clone was recorded once. CDR3 nucleotide sequence: TGTGCCATCAGTGGATCCACGGAGGGGAATAGAGAGACCCAGTACTTC. The encoded protein is CAISGSTEGNRETQYF. The chain links TRBV10-3 to TRBJ2-5; D possibly corresponds to TRBD2 (6 bases). In germline, CDR1 is ENHRY, CDR2 SYGVKD. The CDR3 consists of 16 residues. V gave up 4 bases and J gave up 4 bases, with 19 bases separating them.

V usage is TRBV21-1 and J usage is TRBJ2-5; TRBD2, the table's D call, lacks a check against the DNA. The end of the DNA is better explained by TRBJ2-7, so the J call may be wrong. TRBV21-1 is labeled a pseudogene. The CDR3 runs to 13 residues. The CDR3 here is CASSRELSYEQYF. CDR3 coding DNA: TGTGCCAGCAGCAGGGAGTTATCCTACGAGCAGTACTTC.

The chain carries TRBV6-5 and TRBJ2-2; D is ambiguous. The CDR3 has 14 residues. Germline V gives CDR1 MNHEY, CDR2 SVGAGI. V lost 2 bases and J lost 4, with 8 bases in between. The chain's CDR3 is CASSYSQVTGELFF. The CDR3 bases are TGTGCCAGCAGTTACAGTCAGGTCACCGGGGAGCTGTTTTTT.

In its sample, this clone was seen once. This sequence joins TRBV6-7 and TRBJ1-3, with D possibly being TRBD1 (5 bases). TRBV6-7 is flagged as an ORF with uncertain function. Trimming cost V 0 bases and J 4 bases, with 7 bases left between them. CDR3 length: 14 amino acids. This chain's CDR3 is CASSYSGVGNTIYF. The CDR3 nucleotides read TGTGCCAGCAGTTACTCAGGGGTAGGAAACACCATATATTTT.

The chain has TRBV4-3 and TRBJ1-1, with no clear D. V was trimmed by 0 bases and J by 0 bases, leaving 11 bases between them. Germline-derived CDR1 and CDR2 are LGHNA and YSLEER. CDR3 length: 16 amino acids. Here the CDR3 reads CASSQEAGYMNTEAFF. The CDR3 nucleotides are TGCGCCAGCAGCCAAGAGGCAGGATACATGAACACTGAAGCTTTCTTT.